The text below deals with one T cell receptor (beta chain). This receptor's antigen is unknown. The germline gene is not matched at one end of the junction; a read error may be the cause. The AllPrep DNA/RNA mini kit was used to purify genomic DNA and total RNA simultaneously from each of the approximately eleven tumor samples. All RNA had OD 260/280 ratios above 1.9 and RNA integrity numbers above 6.5. This sample is drawn from a study of tumor-infiltrating lymphocytes in glioblastoma multiforme (TCRdb year 2017). Describing the broader study: To test whether intratumoral genomic heterogeneity fosters TIL diversity, the study jointly examined somatic mutations, TIL diversity and immune response activity. The full study reports these points: Generalizability was limited because only one glioblastoma patient was included in the TCR and somatic mutation analysis. Because T cells carry unequal numbers of TCR transcripts, RNA-based TCR sequencing may distort clone frequencies. The authors noted that sorting T cells into functional subsets, which was not done in the study, would be a future improvement.

Inclusive of the bounding cysteine and phenylalanine, the CDR3 is 13 residues long. Only CDR3 DNA remains: 39 bases, in frame from the first base. According to the germline V gene, CDR1 reads SGHAT and CDR2 reads FQNNGV. Using a modified ARM-PCR protocol with multiple V-beta primers and a C-beta primer, the team built TCRB libraries from RNA through three nested multiplex PCR rounds. ProtoScript II Reverse Transcriptase and a C-beta primer were used to synthesize TCRB-specific cDNA from approximately 0.51 ug total RNA. The description of the TCRB libraries did not include any unique molecular identifiers. In the third PCR, barcodes and adapters were added over about 24 cycles with Deep VentR (exo-) polymerase, after which 250-500 bp bands were gel purified. TCRB libraries were sequenced with 250 bp paired-end reads on an Illumina HiSeq 2500. In the paper's pipeline: The reads were cleaned with Trimmomatic, merged with FLASH and assigned V, D and J segments with MiGEC before being analyzed in VDJtools. The Shannon-Wiener diversity index, calculated using VDJtools, was used to quantify repertoire diversity. TCRdb cleaned the public reads at Q25 with fastp, built clones with MiXCR and kept in-frame beta chains. Rows are combined by CDR3 protein, so each entry shows the most common genes and DNA. The V and J calls follow TCRdb's processing rather than the paper's. This sample comprises about 15,000 distinct CDR3 sequences, around 70% of them detected only once. Approximately 40% of the sample lies in the top ten.

The sequencing sample was made of brain tumor tissue. The TCR originated in a male donor with glioblastoma. The chain is assembled from TRBV11-2 and TRBJ1-1; no D gene call is confident. DNA sequence: TGTGCCAGCAGCGCGGGTCCGAACACTGGAGCTTTCTTT. This sequence encodes CASSAGPNTGAFF.